The 21 T cell receptor beta chains presented below share a single source sample, sequenced in a study of cytomegalovirus exposure and HLA in healthy donors (TCRdb year 2017). Library generation was performed with the immunoSEQ multiplex PCR assay. For the multiplex PCR, a mixture combining 60 forward primers for TCR Vbeta segments and 13 reverse primers for TCR Jbeta segments was used. In TCRdb, the immuneACCESS table is reduced to in-frame sequences with V and J assigned. These tables do not hold every clone; where another copy was compared, an unresolved V gene accounts for under half, and the others remain unexplained. The sample table on file contains around 76,000 clones. The top ten clones comprise about 0.82% of the sample. Material for sequencing was PBMCs. Source of these receptors: a boy aged 10-17 years in good health and CMV-seronegative.

The chain uses TRBV29-1 and TRBJ2-7, with 9 bases lining up with TRBD2. The CDR3 contains 13 residues. The germline V gene has CDR1 SQVTM and CDR2 ANQGSEA. The V segment lost 7 bases and the J segment 1 base; nucleotides outside the gene matches: 5. CDR3 sequence reads: CSATTSGSYEQYF. The DNA of the CDR3 is TGCAGCGCCACGACTAGCGGTTCCTACGAGCAGTACTTC.

The chain employs TRBV5-1 and TRBJ1-1; D uncertain. Germline V gene data show CDR1 as SGHRS and CDR2 as YFSETQ. Deletions cut 3 bases from V and 5 bases from J, with 14 bases between. The CDR3 has 14 residues. The CDR3 DNA reads as TGCGCCAGCAGCTCGCAGGCCACGAGTACTGAAGCTTTCTTT. This encodes CASSSQATSTEAFF.

The V call is TRBV6-1, the J call TRBJ2-6; D is unresolved. The CDR3 runs 15 residues. The V and J ends lost 1 base and 1 base respectively, with 5 bases between them. Germline loops: CDR1 MNHNS, CDR2 SASEGT. CDR3 sequence: CASSEDRSGANVLTF. The CDR3 DNA follows: TGTGCCAGCAGTGAAGACAGATCTGGGGCCAACGTCCTGACTTTC.

The chain has TRBV7-2 and TRBJ1-5; weak D call: TRBD1 (6 bases). Trimming took 2 bases from V and 3 from J, leaving 14 bases between them. CDR1 is SGHTA, CDR2 FQGNSA, per germline. The CDR3 has 16 amino acids. The CDR3 sequence: CASSLSWGRVNQPQHF. Here the CDR3 DNA reads TGTGCCAGCAGCTTATCGTGGGGGCGCGTCAATCAGCCCCAGCATTTT.

The genes are TRBV5-1 and TRBJ2-4; D is possibly TRBD2 (5 bases). The V end lost 8 bases, the J end lost 8 bases, and 17 bases lay between the germline ends. The germline CDR1 and CDR2 sequences are SGHRS and YFSETQ. This CDR3 comprises 13 residues. CDR3: CASRVEATHIQYF. The CDR3 nucleotides are TGCGCCAGTCGAGTGGAGGCGACGCACATTCAGTACTTC.

This chain links TRBV4-3 with TRBJ2-7, with TRBD2 identical over 8 bases. The CDR3 is 15 amino acids. CDR1 LGHNA and CDR2 YSLEER come from the germline V gene. The V gene end was trimmed by 0 bases and the J gene end by 6 bases; junction bases not matched to a gene: 7. The CDR3 nucleotides read TGCGCCAGCAGCCAAGATCCCGCGGGAGGTGTCGAGCAGTACTTC. Its protein is CASSQDPAGGVEQYF.

The rearrangement links TRBV4-2 to TRBJ1-5; D gene ambiguous. The CDR3 sequence is 15 residues long. Trimming took off 0 bases at V and 3 bases at J, with 9 bases between the two ends. Germline V CDR1 and CDR2: LGHNA, YNFKEQ. The CDR3 nucleotides read TGTGCCAGCAGCCAAGAGCAGGCCTCCAATCAGCCCCAGCATTTT. It encodes CASSQEQASNQPQHF.

V gene TRBV11-2 combines with J gene TRBJ1-2; possible D gene TRBD1, 5 bases. The CDR3 covers 14 residues. V lost 3 bases and J 5 bases, leaving 13 bases between the germline ends. Germline V gene data show CDR1 as SGHAT and CDR2 as FQNNGV. The chain's CDR3 is CASSLSGVGYGYTF. The CDR3 DNA follows: TGTGCCAGCAGCTTGTCGGGGGTTGGGTATGGCTACACCTTC.

The rearrangement joins TRBV27 to TRBJ2-7; TRBD1 matches at 9 bases. The CDR3 length is 16 residues. Germline V gene data show CDR1 as MNHEY and CDR2 as SMNVEV (reference sequence). The V and J ends lost 2 bases and 6 bases, in that order; junction bases with no gene match: 11. This chain's CDR3 is CASSLITGTGRGEQYF. Written as DNA, the CDR3 is TGTGCCAGCAGTTTAATCACCGGGACAGGGAGAGGCGAGCAGTACTTC.

The chain recombines TRBV7-9 with TRBJ2-7, with 7 bases lining up with TRBD1. Germline-derived CDR1 and CDR2 are SEHNR and FQNEAQ (reference sequence). The CDR3 length is 16 residues. With 2 bases clipped from V and 2 bases from J, the junction kept 9 bases outside the gene matches. CDR3 DNA: TGTGCCAGCAGCTTAAGGGGGCCGACTTACCCCTACGAGCAGTACTTC. Encoded protein: CASSLRGPTYPYEQYF.

V is TRBV6-5 and J is TRBJ1-1; D remains ambiguous. Trimming removed 0 bases from V and 4 bases from J, with 6 bases in between. Per germline, CDR1 MNHEY and CDR2 SVGAGI. CDR3 length: 13 residues. This CDR3 reads CASSYSGITEAFF. In DNA, the CDR3 is TGTGCCAGCAGTTACTCCGGGATCACTGAAGCTTTCTTT.

The CDR3 nucleotides are TGTGCCATCAGTGAGGCGACTAGCTCCCTAAGGGTCGGCGAGCAGTACTTC. This gives the protein CAISEATSSLRVGEQYF. The rearrangement joins TRBV10-3 to TRBJ2-7, with TRBD2 matching 7 bases. V shed 2 bases and J 6 bases; nucleotides not matched to a gene: 16. Per germline, CDR1 ENHRY and CDR2 SYGVKD. This CDR3 comprises 17 residues.

The chain couples TRBV9 to TRBJ2-1; 8 bases map to TRBD2. V was clipped by 7 bases and J by 5 bases; unmatched bases: 11. The germline V gene encodes CDR1 SGDLS and CDR2 YYNGEE. CDR3 length equals 15 residues. The CDR3 reads CASGRGGLGHNEQFF. The CDR3 nucleotides read TGTGCCAGCGGACGAGGGGGACTAGGGCACAATGAGCAGTTCTTC.

This chain links TRBV18 with TRBJ1-2, with D perhaps matching TRBD1 (6 bases). This CDR3 comprises 18 residues. V was shortened by 4 bases and J by 4 bases, with 25 bases between the two germline ends. The germline V gene has CDR1 KGHSH and CDR2 LQKENI. CDR3 amino acids: CASSRGGLIWGGSYGYTF. The DNA for the CDR3 is TGTGCCAGCTCACGGGGGGGCCTGATTTGGGGAGGGAGCTATGGCTACACCTTC.

V usage is TRBV30 and J usage is TRBJ2-2; no clear D gene. The CDR3 length is 17 residues. Germline V lookup: CDR1 GTSNPN, CDR2 SVGIG (reference sequence). Trimming pared 0 bases from V and 3 bases from J, leaving 17 bases between. The CDR3 coding sequence is TGTGCCTGGAGTGTAAGATGGGCAGCTAAATACACCGGGGAGCTGTTTTTT. Translated, it gives CAWSVRWAAKYTGELFF.

The V gene is TRBV5-1, the J gene TRBJ1-2; 9 nucleotides align to TRBD1. The junction had 4 bases not matched to a gene; V was cut back by 4 bases and J by 6 bases. The CDR3 extends over 13 amino acids. CDR1 and CDR2 (germline): SGHRS, YFSETQ. DNA for the CDR3: TGCGCCAGCAGCGCCTGGACAGGGGATGGCTACACCTTC. Translated, it gives CASSAWTGDGYTF.

The gene calls are TRBV19 and TRBJ1-5; 7 positions match TRBD1. Germline V gives CDR1 LNHDA, CDR2 SQIVND (reference sequence). The CDR3 has 15 amino acids. With 7 bases clipped from V and 2 bases from J, the junction kept 8 bases outside the gene matches. The chain's CDR3 is CASTPQGVGNQPQHF. The CDR3 nucleotides read TGTGCCAGTACTCCGCAGGGGGTAGGCAATCAGCCCCAGCATTTT.

The chain has TRBV4-3 and TRBJ2-1; D might be TRBD2 (6 bases). The V end lost 3 bases, the J end lost 0 bases, and 9 bases lay between the germline ends. This CDR3 spans 15 amino acids. Germline CDR1 reads LGHNA; CDR2 reads YSLEER. In DNA, the CDR3 is TGCGCCAGCAGCCAGGGCGGGAACTCCTACAATGAGCAGTTCTTC. Residues: CASSQGGNSYNEQFF.

The chain joins TRBV11-2 to TRBJ2-1; no definite D call. The germline V gene has CDR1 SGHAT and CDR2 FQNNGV. The CDR3 runs 15 residues. V lost 3 bases and J 4 bases, leaving 13 bases between the germline ends. CDR3 loop: CASSFGDTDYNEQFF. The DNA for the CDR3 is TGTGCCAGCAGCTTCGGTGACACCGATTACAATGAGCAGTTCTTC.

The rearrangement uses TRBV6-1 and TRBJ1-5, with D possibly TRBD1 on 6 matching bases. Trimming shortened V by 2 bases and J by 7 bases, and 12 bases separated the two germline ends. Germline values: CDR1 MNHNS, CDR2 SASEGT. The CDR3 sequence is 14 residues long. The CDR3 region is CASSESDRYQPQHF. As DNA, the CDR3 is TGTGCCAGCAGTGAATCCGACAGGTACCAGCCCCAGCATTTT.

This chain uses TRBV4-1 with TRBJ2-5, with D possibly matching TRBD1 (5 bases). The CDR3 consists of 13 residues. CDR1 and CDR2 from the germline V gene are MGHRA and YSYEKL. The ends were cut back, 4 bases at V and 4 bases at J, with 10 bases in the middle. CDR3 region: CASSLTQGETQYF. The CDR3 bases are TGCGCCAGCAGCCTGACTCAGGGAGAGACCCAGTACTTC.